This TCR beta chain was observed in a study of cytomegalovirus exposure and HLA in healthy donors. The V gene lost 5 bases and the J gene lost 2 bases, with 10 bases spanning the gap. From germline, CDR1 is KGHSH and CDR2 LQKENI. The CDR3 is 13 amino acids. PCR employed 60 Vbeta and 13 Jbeta primers. Profiling relied on immunoSEQ multiplex PCR, and the TCRdb table lists in-frame clones only, not all of them. The sample carries some 120,000 clones, about 80% recorded once. The sequencing input was PBMCs. This TCR derives from a man aged 25 to 45 in good health and CMV-seronegative. The chain recombines TRBV18 with TRBJ2-7; possibly TRBD1 for D (6 bases). The CDR3 protein is CASSATGTYEQYF. CDR3 nucleotide sequence: TGTGCCAGCTCAGCGACAGGAACCTACGAGCAGTACTTC.